The clone carrying this T cell receptor (beta chain) was seen a single time. The donors were members of the validation cohort comprising about 130 subjects, separate from the roughly 600-subject first cohort. The data were taken from a study of cytomegalovirus exposure and HLA in healthy donors. This CDR3 has 15 residues. Germline V gene lookup returns CDR1 MNHNY and CDR2 SVGAGI (reference sequence). J lost 5 bases, V lost 6 bases, and 8 bases had no gene match. TCRdb keeps only in-frame clones here, not all; method: immunoSEQ multiplex PCR. The sample contains 150,000 or so clones, more than 75% of which appear only once.

The chain recombines TRBV6-6 with TRBJ2-1; 9 bases map to TRBD1. The TCR originated in a woman aged 25 to 39 in good health and CMV-seronegative. Source material: PBMCs. CDR3 DNA sequence: TGTGCCAGCAGCCAACAGGGGGCAAGCAACAATGAGCAGTTCTTC. Translated, it gives CASSQQGASNNEQFF.